This TCR beta chain was captured in a study of radiation and T cells in renal cell carcinoma (dated by TCRdb to the early 2020s). At the level of the whole study: Samples came from a clinical trial, in which primary renal cell carcinomas received 15 Gy stereotactic body radiation therapy followed by nephrectomy 4 weeks later. In total, some 50 samples underwent TCR beta sequencing: 25 or so tumors plus 27 peripheral blood samples. A total of about 4 million unique CDR3 nucleotide sequences, encoding 2.5 million to 3 million unique CDR3 amino acid sequences, were found across all 50 or so samples.

The paper as a whole reports these results and caveats: Effects of radiation dose or scheduling on the TCR repertoire could not be addressed with the single-armed trial design. Blood repertoire dynamics were not followed beyond 4 weeks after treatment. In blood, the top tumor clonotypes increased between baseline and 2 weeks post-radiation and then shrank by 4 weeks, which suggests that tumor-resident clones expanded only transiently. Because no pretreatment tumor biopsies were available, whether clonotypes were present in the tumor at baseline could not be determined.

TCR beta libraries were generated from genomic DNA with the immunoSEQ kit, following the manufacturer's recommendations. To prepare the libraries, a first multiplex PCR with proprietary primers was run, followed by a second PCR that added unique barcodes, and a bead cleanup was done after each round. A positive control reaction and a negative control reaction, both provided in the kit, were run with every batch of samples. The final libraries underwent checking on an Agilent 4200 TapeStation D1000 ScreenTape, volumetric pooling, and quantification by qPCR. An Illumina NextSeq500 fitted with a MidOutput 150-cycle cartridge performed the sequencing, running 156 Read1 cycles and 15 Index1 cycles with the kit's custom primers. The pooled library was loaded at 1.0 pM with roughly 20% PhiX control spiked in. Regarding the original processing steps: The vendor-processed data were analyzed in R, and a clonotype was defined as all T cells that share the same CDR3 nucleotide sequence. For clone abundance analyses, frequencies were normalized to the 10,000 most abundant clones in each sample. Public T cell clones, which averaged fewer than five per sample, were removed prior to analysis. An abundance difference of at least 32-fold between compartments was the criterion for calling clonotypes tumor-enriched or baseline blood-enriched. A beta-binomial differential abundance model was used to identify clonotypes that expanded or contracted between blood time points. Tumor-blood repertoire similarity was measured with the Baroni-Urbani and Buser coefficient, and groups were compared using two-tailed Wilcoxon tests in R. TCRdb holds this immuneACCESS table with in-frame rearrangements only. Some clones are missing; in checked studies, unresolved V genes explain under half, and the rest has no known cause. V, J and clone size are those of that table, while D and trimming were read from the DNA. The sample table records 100,000 to 150,000 clones; roughly 80% of these occur just once. Of the sample, less than 3.5% falls within the top ten clones.

For this clone: The antigen this receptor binds is unknown. It has no much larger one-base neighbor in the sample; base qualities were not kept.

What this sample's time point label stands for: baseline pretreatment blood. The sample's treatment or condition label, in plain terms: 15 Gy SBRT to primary tumor, nephrectomy 4 weeks later. To track tumor-enriched clonotypes, serial peripheral blood was sampled from radiation-treated patients at baseline and at 2 weeks and 4 weeks after SBRT. Every patient had renal cell carcinoma of clear cell pathology. Genomic DNA for TCR sequencing was prepared using the QIAamp DNA Blood Mini Kit (Qiagen). The analyses included just those samples that passed every quality control check. The CDR3 runs 13 residues from the cysteine to the phenylalanine. Solely the CDR3 DNA is kept, with 39 bases framed from the first base. Between the V and J ends, shortened by 6 bases and 6 bases respectively, the junction contains 12 bases. Looking up the germline V gene yields CDR1 SGHAT and CDR2 FQNNGV.

This sequence was found in a woman aged 60-75 years with renal cell carcinoma. The starting material was blood, obtained from a patient whose treatment included radiotherapy and nephrectomy. This receptor chain uses TRBV11-2 and TRBJ1-5; a confident D gene designation cannot be given. The CDR3 region has the sequence CASSQAWGQPQHF. The sequenced DNA is TGTGCCAGCAGTCAAGCATGGGGTCAGCCCCAGCATTTT. With all but the CDR3 taken from the reference TRBV11-2 and TRBJ1-5 genes, the full variable domain is: EAGVAQSPRYKIIEKRQSVAFWCNPISGHATLYWYQQILGQGPKLLIQFQNNGVVDDSQLPKDRFSAERLKGVDSTLKIQPAKLEDSAVYLCASSQAWGQPQHFGDGTRLSIL.